This T cell receptor beta chain was identified during a study of cytomegalovirus exposure and HLA in healthy donors. Profiling relied on immunoSEQ multiplex PCR, and the TCRdb table lists in-frame clones only, not all of them. Of around 140,000 clones listed, 75% to 90% are singletons. To note about this clone: Its antigen is unidentified.

Findings of the study overall: The study found most TCR sequences rare, yet found some public TCRs in many donors.

Per the germline V gene, CDR1 is SGHTA and CDR2 is FQGNSA. This CDR3 has 15 amino acids. V was clipped by 1 base and J by 3 bases; unmatched bases: 2. V is TRBV7-2 and J is TRBJ2-7; 11 bases fit TRBD2. This sequence was found in a woman in her late teens or twenties in good health and CMV-seronegative. The sequenced material came from PBMCs. In nucleotides, the CDR3 is TGTGCCAGCAGCTTAGGACTAGCGGGATACTACGAGCAGTACTTC. The encoded protein is CASSLGLAGYYEQYF.